This T cell receptor (beta chain) was recovered during a study of cytomegalovirus exposure and HLA in healthy donors. On this clone: Its antigen is as yet unknown.

The donors gave bone marrow, and they were healthy. Broader study findings: Sequencing had likely introduced a cluster of highly shared sequence variants as an artifact. As a later analysis revealed, the rate of TCR association differed by HLA locus, with DRB1 most and HLA-C fewest.

Trimming cost V 4 bases and J 1 base; bases outside gene matches: 6. In germline, CDR1 is SEHNR, CDR2 FQNEAQ (reference sequence). The CDR3 has 16 amino acids. With 60 Vbeta and 13 Jbeta primers, the PCR was carried out. Sequencing used immunoSEQ multiplex PCR; TCRdb keeps in-frame clones, though not all of them. The sample data list tens of thousands of clones. The source is a young man in good health and CMV-seropositive. This chain links TRBV7-9 with TRBJ2-3; 9 bases align to TRBD1. Source material: PBMCs. In nucleotides, the CDR3 is TGTGCCAGCAGCTACCAGGACAGGGGACGCACAGATACGCAGTATTTT. This sequence encodes CASSYQDRGRTDTQYF.